These 16 T cell receptor beta chains were sequenced from one sample in a study of read filtering for tumor transcriptome and immune sequencing. From roughly 390 ng of RNA, a library with molecular barcoded alpha/delta and beta/gamma adaptors was made. One entry per CDR3 protein, called by TCRdb with MiXCR from the reads. The sample records about 93,000 distinct CDR3 sequences, 20% to 25% being singletons. The sample comprised a population of CD138-negative cells sorted from bone marrow. These receptor sequences come from a donor at least 40 years old with multiple myeloma.

This clonotype has ten or more counts. The rearrangement uses TRBV5-1 and TRBJ2-1, with 12 bases matching TRBD2. This CDR3 is built from 15 residues. The junction had 7 bases not matched to a gene; V was cut back by 4 bases and J by 8 bases. The V gene's germline CDR1 is SGHRS and CDR2 YFSETQ. The CDR3 DNA reads TGCGCCAGCAGCGCGCTAGCGGGGGGGCCCTATGAGCAGTTCTTC. Translation: CASSALAGGPYEQFF.

Comment on this clonotype: This may be a read error: a much more frequent sequence differs by one nucleotide. The chain is built from TRBV6-1 and TRBJ2-5; a possible D gene is TRBD1 (6 bases). CDR1 is MNHNS and CDR2 is SASEGT in the germline V gene. This CDR3 contains 16 residues. Trimming removed 5 bases at V and 0 bases at J, with 16 bases between. The CDR3 region is CASSSGWGPYQETQYF. The CDR3 DNA reads TGTGCCAGCAGTTCTGGTTGGGGGCCGTACCAAGAGACCCAGTACTTC.

A remark on this clonotype: A junction end diverges from the germline sequence, so it may reflect a read error. The J gene is TRBJ2-1, the V gene TRBV11-2, with D tentatively TRBD2 (5 bases). The CDR3 contains 14 residues. The germline CDR1 and CDR2 sequences are SGHAT and FQNNGV. The CDR3 is CASTVNREYNEQFF. The CDR3 region has the DNA TGTGCCAGCACCGTTAACCGGGAATACAACGAGCAGTTCTTC.

This clonotype was seen many times. The genes are TRBV3-1 and TRBJ2-2; 10 nucleotides align to TRBD1. The trim removed 6 bases at V and 4 bases at J, leaving 2 bases unmatched. This CDR3 region has 14 residues. CDR1 LGHDT and CDR2 YNNKEL come from the germline V gene (reference sequence). CDR3 bases: TGTGCCAGCAGAGGGACAGGGGCCACCGGGGAGCTGTTTTTT. Its protein is CASRGTGATGELFF.

This clonotype was counted only a few times. The V call is TRBV5-1, the J call TRBJ2-1, with unresolved D. Germline V gene sequence: CDR1 SGHRS, CDR2 YFSETQ. Trimming cost V 4 bases and J 0 bases, with 8 bases left between them. This CDR3 has 14 residues. CDR3 in amino acids: CASSVEVSYNEQFF. The DNA of the CDR3 is TGCGCCAGCAGCGTTGAGGTCTCCTACAATGAGCAGTTCTTC.

On this clonotype: It is likely a read error, because the conserved phenylalanine at the end of the CDR3 is missing. The chain joins TRBV27 to TRBJ2-1, with D perhaps matching TRBD1 (5 bases). CDR3 size: 17 residues. With 5 bases removed from V and 2 bases from J, the gap between germline ends came to 19 bases. Looked up from germline, CDR1 is MNHEY and CDR2 is SMNVEV (reference sequence). CDR3 loop: CASSPLGVGVPYNEQFL. In DNA, the CDR3 is TGTGCCAGCAGTCCACTTGGGGTAGGGGTTCCCTACAATGAGCAGTTCCTC.

The chain joins TRBV29-1 to TRBJ2-7; 9 nucleotides align to TRBD1. This CDR3 has 13 amino acids. Germline values: CDR1 SQVTM, CDR2 ANQGSEA. V gave up 7 bases and J gave up 3 bases; unmatched junction bases: 7. The CDR3 coding sequence is TGCAGCGCCCTGGGACAGGGTCTCTACGAGCAGTACTTC. This gives the protein CSALGQGLYEQYF.

This clonotype was seen a few times. The J gene is TRBJ2-5, the V gene TRBV24-1, with D possibly matching TRBD2 (5 bases). V was cut by 3 bases and J by 1 base, with 11 bases left in between. There are 15 residues in the CDR3. The germline V gene has CDR1 KGHDR and CDR2 SFDVKD. CDR3 sequence (DNA): TGTGCCACCAGTGATCCTGGCCGGGGCCAAGAGACCCAGTACTTC. Amino acid sequence: CATSDPGRGQETQYF.

This clonotype was observed at least ten times. The rearrangement uses TRBV21-1 and TRBJ1-1; the D segment call TRBD1 is taken from the table without a DNA check. TRBV21-1 is noted as a pseudogene. The CDR3 covers 18 residues. CDR3 DNA: TGTGCCAGCAGTACTTCCCCCACAGGGGGACAAATGAACACTGAAGCTTTCTTT. Its translation is CASSTSPTGGQMNTEAFF.

This clonotype was recorded many times. This chain connects TRBV6-4 to TRBJ1-1; the D is unclear. This CDR3 is built from 13 residues. Germline V gene lookup returns CDR1 MRHNA and CDR2 SNTAGT. The V end lost 6 bases, the J end lost 1 base, and 9 bases lay between the germline ends. The CDR3 sequence is CASSFRQNTEAFF. The CDR3 DNA reads TGTGCCAGCAGCTTTCGACAGAACACTGAAGCTTTCTTT.

This clonotype has at least ten counts. The chain couples TRBV7-9 to TRBJ1-2, with D possibly being TRBD1 (5 bases). V lost 5 bases and J lost 0, with 7 bases in between. Germline V gene data show CDR1 as SEHNR and CDR2 as FQNEAQ (reference sequence). This CDR3 contains 13 residues. CDR3: CASSRGTNYGYTF. The CDR3 DNA sequence: TGTGCCAGCAGCAGGGGAACTAACTATGGCTACACCTTC.

This clonotype was recorded many times. For the CDR3, the DNA is TGTGCCAGCAGTCCCCTAGGGCTGCCCCAGCATTTT. Its translation: CASSPLGLPQHF. The V and J genes are TRBV28 and TRBJ1-5; D not certain. Germline CDR1 reads MDHEN; CDR2 reads SYDVKM. This CDR3 is built from 12 residues. Trimming stripped 5 bases from V and 9 bases from J, with 11 bases between.

The chain employs TRBV21-1 and TRBJ1-2. TRBV21-1 is labeled a pseudogene. The CDR3 has 16 amino acids. The DNA for the CDR3 is TGTGCCAGCAGCAAAGCAGGCGGGACTAATAACTATGGCTACACCTTC. Translated, it gives CASSKAGGTNNYGYTF.

Details on this clonotype: A far larger clone lies a single base away; this is likely a read error. This CDR3 is missing its conserved last phenylalanine or tryptophan, likely due to a read error. The CDR3 region has the DNA TGTGCCAGCAGCCTGGCGGGAGCCCAGTACTCC. As protein: CASSLAGAQYS. The chain employs TRBV6-1 and TRBJ2-5; TRBD2 matches 7 bases. There are 11 residues in the CDR3. CDR1 is MNHNS and CDR2 is SASEGT in the germline V gene. V was pared by 6 bases and J by 9 bases, with 4 bases of the junction left unmatched.

The chain links TRBV11-2 to TRBJ1-1; D is perhaps TRBD1 (6 bases). Germline CDR1 and CDR2: SGHAT and FQNNGV. Trimming took off 6 bases at V and 4 bases at J, with 24 bases between the two ends. The CDR3 is 17 amino acids. In DNA form, the CDR3 reads TGTGCCAGCAGAACAGGGACTTGGGAGAAGGGCAGCACTGAAGCTTTCTTT. This gives the protein CASRTGTWEKGSTEAFF.

This clonotype appeared many times. The chain employs TRBV20-1 and TRBJ1-1; D may be TRBD1 (6 bases). The germline V gene has CDR1 DFQATT and CDR2 SNEGSKA (reference sequence). CDR3 length: 14 amino acids. V lost 0 bases and J lost 6, with 14 bases in between. CDR3 nucleotides: TGCAGTGCTAGAGAAGCCAGGGGAAGGGCTGAAGCTTTCTTT. Its protein is CSAREARGRAEAFF.